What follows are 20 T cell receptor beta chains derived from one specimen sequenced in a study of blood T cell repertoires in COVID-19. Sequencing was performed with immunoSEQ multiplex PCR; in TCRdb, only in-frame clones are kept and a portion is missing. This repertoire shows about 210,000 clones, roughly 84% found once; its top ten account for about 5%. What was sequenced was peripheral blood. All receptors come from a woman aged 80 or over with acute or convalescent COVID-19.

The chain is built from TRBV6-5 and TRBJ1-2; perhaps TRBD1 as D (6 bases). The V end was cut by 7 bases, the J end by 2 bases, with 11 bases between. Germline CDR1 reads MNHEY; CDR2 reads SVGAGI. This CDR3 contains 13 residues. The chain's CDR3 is CASTGALNYGYTF. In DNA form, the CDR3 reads TGTGCCAGCACAGGGGCCCTCAACTATGGCTACACCTTC.

The DNA for the CDR3 is TGTGCCAGCAGCTTAGCGCGAGATACGCAGTATTTT. Protein product: CASSLARDTQYF. The chain combines TRBV7-9 with TRBJ2-3; D uncertain. Germline-derived CDR1 and CDR2 are SEHNR and FQNEAQ (reference sequence). CDR3 length: 12 residues. Trimming took off 0 bases at V and 5 bases at J, with 3 bases between the two ends.

The CDR3 nucleotides read TGTGCCATCAGTGACCAGGGGGCCCCCTACGAGCAGTACTTC. Its translation: CAISDQGAPYEQYF. The chain has TRBV10-3 and TRBJ2-7; 8 bases agree with TRBD1. Germline V gene data show CDR1 as ENHRY and CDR2 as SYGVKD. Losses at the gene ends were 3 bases for V and 2 bases for J; bases not matched to a gene: 3. This CDR3 contains 14 residues.

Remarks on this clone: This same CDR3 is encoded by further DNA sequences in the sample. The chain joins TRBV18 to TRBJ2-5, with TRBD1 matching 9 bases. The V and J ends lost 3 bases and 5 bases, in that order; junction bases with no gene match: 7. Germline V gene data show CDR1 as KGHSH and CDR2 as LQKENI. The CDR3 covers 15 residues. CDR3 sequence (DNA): TGTGCCAGCTCACCCCGGACAGGGGTAGGGGAGACCCAGTACTTC. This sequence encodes CASSPRTGVGETQYF.

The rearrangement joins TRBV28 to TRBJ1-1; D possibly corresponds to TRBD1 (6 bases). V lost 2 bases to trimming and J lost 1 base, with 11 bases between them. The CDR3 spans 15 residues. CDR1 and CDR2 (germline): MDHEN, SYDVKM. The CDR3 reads CASSLGARGNTEAFF. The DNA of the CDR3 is TGTGCCAGCAGTTTAGGTGCCAGGGGGAACACTGAAGCTTTCTTT.

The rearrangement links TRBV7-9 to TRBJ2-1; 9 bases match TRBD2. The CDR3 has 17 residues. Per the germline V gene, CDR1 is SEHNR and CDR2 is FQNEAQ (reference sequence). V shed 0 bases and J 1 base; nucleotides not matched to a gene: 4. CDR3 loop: CASSLASGSGSYNEQFF. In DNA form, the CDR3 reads TGTGCCAGCAGCTTAGCTAGCGGGAGTGGGTCCTACAATGAGCAGTTCTTC.

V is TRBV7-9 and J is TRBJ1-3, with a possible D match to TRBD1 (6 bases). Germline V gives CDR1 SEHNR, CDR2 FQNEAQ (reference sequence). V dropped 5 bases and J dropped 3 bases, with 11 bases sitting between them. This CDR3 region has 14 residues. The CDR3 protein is CASSPTGSGNTIYF. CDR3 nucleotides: TGTGCCAGCAGCCCTACAGGGAGTGGAAACACCATATATTTT.

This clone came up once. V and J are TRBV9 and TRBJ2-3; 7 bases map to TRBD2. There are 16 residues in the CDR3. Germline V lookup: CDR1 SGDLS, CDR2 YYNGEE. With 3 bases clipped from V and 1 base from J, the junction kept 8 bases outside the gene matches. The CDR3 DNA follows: TGTGCCAGCAGCGCCATGGGAGGGCCGGGCACAGATACGCAGTATTTT. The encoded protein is CASSAMGGPGTDTQYF.

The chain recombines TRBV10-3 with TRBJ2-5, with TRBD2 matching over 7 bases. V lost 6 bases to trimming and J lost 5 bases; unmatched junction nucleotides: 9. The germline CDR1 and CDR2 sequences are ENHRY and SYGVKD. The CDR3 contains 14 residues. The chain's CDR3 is CAISASTGGETQYF. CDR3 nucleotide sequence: TGTGCCATCAGCGCTTCCACCGGGGGGGAGACCCAGTACTTC.

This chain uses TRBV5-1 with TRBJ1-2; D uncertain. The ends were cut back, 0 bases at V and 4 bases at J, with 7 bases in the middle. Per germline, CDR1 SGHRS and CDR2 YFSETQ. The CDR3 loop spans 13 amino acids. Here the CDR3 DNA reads TGCGCCAGCAGCTTGGGGGAGGTCTATGGCTACACCTTC. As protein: CASSLGEVYGYTF.

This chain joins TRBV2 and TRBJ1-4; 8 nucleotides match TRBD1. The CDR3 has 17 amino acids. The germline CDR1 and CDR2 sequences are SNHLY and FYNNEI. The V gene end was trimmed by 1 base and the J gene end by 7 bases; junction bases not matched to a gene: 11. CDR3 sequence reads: CASSEVAGGVPVEKLFF. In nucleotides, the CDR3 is TGTGCCAGCAGTGAAGTGGCAGGGGGCGTCCCTGTTGAAAAACTGTTTTTT.

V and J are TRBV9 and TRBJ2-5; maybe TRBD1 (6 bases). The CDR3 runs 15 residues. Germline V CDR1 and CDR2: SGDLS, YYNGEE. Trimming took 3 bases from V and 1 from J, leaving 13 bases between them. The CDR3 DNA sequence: TGTGCCAGCAGCGATCAAGGGACAAGCCAAGAGACCCAGTACTTC. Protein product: CASSDQGTSQETQYF. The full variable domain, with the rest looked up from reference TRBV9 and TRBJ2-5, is DSGVTQTPKHLITATGQRVTLRCSPRSGDLSVYWYQQSLDQGLQFLIQYYNGEERAKGNILERFSAQQFPDLHSELNLSSLELGDSALYFCASSDQGTSQETQYFGPGTRLLVL.

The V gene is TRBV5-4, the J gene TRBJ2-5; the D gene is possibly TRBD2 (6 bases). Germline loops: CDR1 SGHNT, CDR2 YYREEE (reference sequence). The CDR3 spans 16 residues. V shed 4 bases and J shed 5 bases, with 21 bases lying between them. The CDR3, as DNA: TGTGCCAGCAGCCGAAACCTAGCGAGAGAGGGGGAGACCCAGTACTTC. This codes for CASSRNLAREGETQYF. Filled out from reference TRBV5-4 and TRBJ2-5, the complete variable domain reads ETGVTQSPTHLIKTRGQQVTLRCSSQSGHNTVSWYQQALGQGPQFIFQYYREEENGRGNFPPRFSGLQFPNYSSELNVNALELDDSALYLCASSRNLAREGETQYFGPGTRLLVL.

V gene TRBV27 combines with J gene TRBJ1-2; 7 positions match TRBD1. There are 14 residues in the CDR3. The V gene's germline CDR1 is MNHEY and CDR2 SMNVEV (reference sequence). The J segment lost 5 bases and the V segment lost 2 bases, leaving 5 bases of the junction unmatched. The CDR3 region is CASSLSPGGYGYTF. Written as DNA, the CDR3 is TGTGCCAGCAGTTTAAGTCCAGGGGGGTATGGCTACACCTTC.

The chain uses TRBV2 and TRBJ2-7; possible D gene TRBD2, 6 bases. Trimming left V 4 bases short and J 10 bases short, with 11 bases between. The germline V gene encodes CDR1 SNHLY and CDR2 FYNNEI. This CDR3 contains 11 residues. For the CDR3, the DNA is TGTGCCAGCAGTGCTCTAGCGTTCCAGTACTTC. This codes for CASSALAFQYF.

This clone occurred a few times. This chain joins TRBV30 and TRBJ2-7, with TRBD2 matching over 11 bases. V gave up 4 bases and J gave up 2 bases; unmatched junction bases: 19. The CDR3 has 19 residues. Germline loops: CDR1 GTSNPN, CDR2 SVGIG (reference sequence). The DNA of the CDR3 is TGTGCCTGGACCTTTTGGACTAGCGGGCGTGGGGGGCGGGCCTACGAGCAGTACTTC. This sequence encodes CAWTFWTSGRGGRAYEQYF. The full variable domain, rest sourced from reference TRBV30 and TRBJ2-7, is SQTIHQWPATLVQPVGSPLSLECTVEGTSNPNLYWYRQAAGRGLQLLFYSVGIGQISSEVPQNLSASRPQDRQFILSSKKLLLSDSGFYLCAWTFWTSGRGGRAYEQYFGPGTRLTVT.

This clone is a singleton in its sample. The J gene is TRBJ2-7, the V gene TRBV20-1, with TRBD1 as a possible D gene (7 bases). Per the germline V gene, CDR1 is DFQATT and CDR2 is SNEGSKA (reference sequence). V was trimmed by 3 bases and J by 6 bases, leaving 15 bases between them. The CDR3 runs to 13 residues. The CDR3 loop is CSASGAGGFEQYF. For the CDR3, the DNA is TGCAGTGCTAGTGGGGCAGGGGGGTTCGAGCAGTACTTC.

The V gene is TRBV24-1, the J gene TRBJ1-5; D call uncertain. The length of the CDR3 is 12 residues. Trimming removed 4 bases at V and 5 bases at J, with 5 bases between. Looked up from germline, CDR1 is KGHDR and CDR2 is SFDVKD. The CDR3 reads CATSDPDQPQHF. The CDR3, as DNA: TGTGCCACCAGTGACCCGGATCAGCCCCAGCATTTT.

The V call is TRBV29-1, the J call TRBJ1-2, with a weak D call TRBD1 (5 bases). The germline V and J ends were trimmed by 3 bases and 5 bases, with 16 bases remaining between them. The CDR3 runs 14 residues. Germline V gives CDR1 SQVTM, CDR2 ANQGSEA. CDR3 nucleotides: TGCAGCGTTGATAGCTCGACGGGGGGATATGGCTACACCTTC. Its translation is CSVDSSTGGYGYTF.

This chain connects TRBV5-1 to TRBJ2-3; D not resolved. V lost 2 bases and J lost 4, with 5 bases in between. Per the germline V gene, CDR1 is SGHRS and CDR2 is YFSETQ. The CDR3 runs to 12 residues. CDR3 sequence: CASSFEADTQYF. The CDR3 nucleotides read TGCGCCAGCAGCTTCGAGGCAGATACGCAGTATTTT.